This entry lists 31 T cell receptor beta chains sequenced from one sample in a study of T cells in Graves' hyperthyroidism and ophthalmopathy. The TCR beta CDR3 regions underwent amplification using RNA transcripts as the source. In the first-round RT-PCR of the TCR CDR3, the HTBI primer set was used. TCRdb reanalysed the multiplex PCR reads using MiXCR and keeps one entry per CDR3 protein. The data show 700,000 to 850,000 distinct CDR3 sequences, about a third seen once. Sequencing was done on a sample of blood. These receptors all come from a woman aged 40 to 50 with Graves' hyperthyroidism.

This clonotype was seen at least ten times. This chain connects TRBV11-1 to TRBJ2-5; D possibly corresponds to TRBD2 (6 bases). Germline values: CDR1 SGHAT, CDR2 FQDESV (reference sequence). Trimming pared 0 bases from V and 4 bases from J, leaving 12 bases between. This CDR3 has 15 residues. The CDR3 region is CASSLAAGIGETQYF. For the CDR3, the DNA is TGTGCCAGCAGCTTAGCGGCGGGGATTGGAGAGACCCAGTACTTC. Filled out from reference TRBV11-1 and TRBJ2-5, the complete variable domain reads EAEVAQSPRYKITEKSQAVAFWCDPISGHATLYWYRQILGQGPELLVQFQDESVVDDSQLPKDRFSAERLKGVDSTLKIQPAELGDSAMYLCASSLAAGIGETQYFGPGTRLLVL.

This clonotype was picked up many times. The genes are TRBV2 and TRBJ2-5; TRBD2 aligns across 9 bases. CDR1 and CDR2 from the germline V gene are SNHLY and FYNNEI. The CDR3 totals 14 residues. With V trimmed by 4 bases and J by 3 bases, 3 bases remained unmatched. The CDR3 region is CASSGLAGKETQYF. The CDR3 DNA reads TGTGCCAGCAGTGGGCTAGCGGGGAAAGAGACCCAGTACTTC.

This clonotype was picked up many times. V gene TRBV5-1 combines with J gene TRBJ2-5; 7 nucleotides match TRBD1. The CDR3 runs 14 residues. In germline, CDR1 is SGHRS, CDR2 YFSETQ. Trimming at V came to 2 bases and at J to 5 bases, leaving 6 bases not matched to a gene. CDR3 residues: CASSFDDREETQYF. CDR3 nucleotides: TGCGCCAGCAGCTTCGACGACAGGGAGGAGACCCAGTACTTC.

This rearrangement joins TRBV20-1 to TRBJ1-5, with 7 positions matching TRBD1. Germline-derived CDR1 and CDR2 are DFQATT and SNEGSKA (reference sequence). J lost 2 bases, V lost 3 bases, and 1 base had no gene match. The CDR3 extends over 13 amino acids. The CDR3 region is CSASTGGNQPQHF. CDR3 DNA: TGCAGTGCTAGTACAGGGGGCAATCAGCCCCAGCATTTT.

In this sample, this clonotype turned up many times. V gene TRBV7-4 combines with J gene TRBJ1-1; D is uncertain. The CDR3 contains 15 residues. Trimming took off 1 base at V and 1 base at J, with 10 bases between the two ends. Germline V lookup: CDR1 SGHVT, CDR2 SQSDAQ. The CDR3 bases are TGTGCCAGCAGCTTAGTAAGGGAGCGGAACACTGAAGCTTTCTTT. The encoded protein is CASSLVRERNTEAFF.

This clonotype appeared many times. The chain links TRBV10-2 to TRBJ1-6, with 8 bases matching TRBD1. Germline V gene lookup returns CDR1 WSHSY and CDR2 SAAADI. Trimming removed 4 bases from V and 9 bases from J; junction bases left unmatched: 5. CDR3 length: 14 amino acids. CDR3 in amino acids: CASSGGQGSSPLHF. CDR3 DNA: TGCGCCAGCAGTGGAGGACAGGGCAGTTCACCCCTCCACTTT.

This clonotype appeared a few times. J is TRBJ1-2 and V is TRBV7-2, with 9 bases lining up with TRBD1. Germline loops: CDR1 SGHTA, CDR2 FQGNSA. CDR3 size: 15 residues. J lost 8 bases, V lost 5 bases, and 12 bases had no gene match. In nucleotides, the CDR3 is TGTGCCAGCAGCACGTCCCGGGACAGGGTGGGAGGCTACACCTTC. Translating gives CASSTSRDRVGGYTF.

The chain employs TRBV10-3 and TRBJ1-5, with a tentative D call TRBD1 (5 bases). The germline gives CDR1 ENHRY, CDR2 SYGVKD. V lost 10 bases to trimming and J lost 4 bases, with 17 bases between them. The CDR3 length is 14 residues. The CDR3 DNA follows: TGTGCCAGCGGTTACTCAGGGTCGAATCAGCCCCAGCATTTT. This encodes CASGYSGSNQPQHF.

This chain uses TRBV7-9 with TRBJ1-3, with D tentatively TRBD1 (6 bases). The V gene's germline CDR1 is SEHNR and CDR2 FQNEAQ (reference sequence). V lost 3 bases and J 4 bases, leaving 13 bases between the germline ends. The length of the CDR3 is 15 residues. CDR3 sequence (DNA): TGTGCCAGCAGCTTGGCCAGGGGTGGCGGAAACACCATATATTTT. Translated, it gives CASSLARGGGNTIYF.

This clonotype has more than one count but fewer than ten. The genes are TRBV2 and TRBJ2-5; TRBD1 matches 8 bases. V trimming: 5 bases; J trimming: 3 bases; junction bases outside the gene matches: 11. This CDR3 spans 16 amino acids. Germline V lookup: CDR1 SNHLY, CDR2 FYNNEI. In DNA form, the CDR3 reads TGTGCCAGCAGTTTAGGCACAGGGGGAAGAGAAGAGACCCAGTACTTC. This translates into CASSLGTGGREETQYF.

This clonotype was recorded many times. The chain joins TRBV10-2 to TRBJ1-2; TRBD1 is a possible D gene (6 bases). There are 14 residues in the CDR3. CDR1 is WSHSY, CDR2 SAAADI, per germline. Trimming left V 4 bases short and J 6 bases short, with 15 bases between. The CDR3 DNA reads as TGCGCCAGCAGTGGACAGGTAGATGAGGATGGCTACACCTTC. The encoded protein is CASSGQVDEDGYTF.

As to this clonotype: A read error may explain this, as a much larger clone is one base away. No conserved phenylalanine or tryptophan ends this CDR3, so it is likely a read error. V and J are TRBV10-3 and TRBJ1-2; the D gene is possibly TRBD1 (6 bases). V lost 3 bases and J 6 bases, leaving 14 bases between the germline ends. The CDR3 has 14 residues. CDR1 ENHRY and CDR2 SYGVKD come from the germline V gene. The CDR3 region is CAISDKGESHGYTL. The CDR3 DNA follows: TGTGCCATCAGTGATAAGGGGGAGAGTCATGGCTACACCCTC.

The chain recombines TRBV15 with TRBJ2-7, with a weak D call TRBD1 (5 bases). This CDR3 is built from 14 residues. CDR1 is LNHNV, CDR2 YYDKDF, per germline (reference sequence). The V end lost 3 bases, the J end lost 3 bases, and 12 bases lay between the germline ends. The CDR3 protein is CATSSLGRDYEQYF. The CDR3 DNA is TGTGCCACCAGCAGCTTGGGCAGGGACTACGAGCAGTACTTC.

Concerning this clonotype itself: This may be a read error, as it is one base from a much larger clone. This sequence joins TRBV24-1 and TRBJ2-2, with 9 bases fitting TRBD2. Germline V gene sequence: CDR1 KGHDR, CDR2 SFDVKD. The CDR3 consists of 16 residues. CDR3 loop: CATSDPGLAVTGGLFF. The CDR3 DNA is TGTGCCACCAGTGACCCGGGACTAGCTGTCACCGGGGGGCTGTTTTTT.

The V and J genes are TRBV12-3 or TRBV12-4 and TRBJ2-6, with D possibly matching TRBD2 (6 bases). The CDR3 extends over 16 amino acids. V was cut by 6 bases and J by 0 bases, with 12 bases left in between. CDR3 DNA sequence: TGTGCCAGCAGATTGGGGGGAATCTCTGGGGCCAACGTCCTGACTTTC. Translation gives CASRLGGISGANVLTF.

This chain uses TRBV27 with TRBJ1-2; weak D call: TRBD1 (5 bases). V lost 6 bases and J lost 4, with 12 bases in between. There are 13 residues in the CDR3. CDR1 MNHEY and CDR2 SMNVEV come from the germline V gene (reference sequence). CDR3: CASRIDRSYGYTF. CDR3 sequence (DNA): TGTGCCAGCAGAATCGACAGAAGCTATGGCTACACCTTC.

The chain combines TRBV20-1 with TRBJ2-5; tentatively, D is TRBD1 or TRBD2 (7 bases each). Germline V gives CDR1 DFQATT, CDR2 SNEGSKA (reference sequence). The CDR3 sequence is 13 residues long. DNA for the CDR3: TGCAGCCGGGACAGAGGGAGGGTTGAGACCCAGTACTTC. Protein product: CSRDRGRVETQYF.

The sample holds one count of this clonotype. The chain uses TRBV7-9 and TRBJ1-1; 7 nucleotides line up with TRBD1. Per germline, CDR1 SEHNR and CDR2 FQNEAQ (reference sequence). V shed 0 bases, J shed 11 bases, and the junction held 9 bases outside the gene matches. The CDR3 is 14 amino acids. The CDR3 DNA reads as TGTGCCAGCAGCTTAGCGGGACAGCCAAATAGGGCTTTCTTT. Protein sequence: CASSLAGQPNRAFF.

This CDR3 reads CASSYSEAANPLYSGNTIYF. CDR3 in DNA: TGTGCCAGCAGTTACTCTGAAGCAGCAAACCCCTTATACTCTGGAAACACCATATATTTT. This rearrangement joins TRBV6-6 to TRBJ1-3; unclear D gene. Germline V gives CDR1 MNHNY, CDR2 SVGAGI (reference sequence). CDR3 length equals 20 residues. V lost 0 bases and J lost 0, with 21 bases in between.

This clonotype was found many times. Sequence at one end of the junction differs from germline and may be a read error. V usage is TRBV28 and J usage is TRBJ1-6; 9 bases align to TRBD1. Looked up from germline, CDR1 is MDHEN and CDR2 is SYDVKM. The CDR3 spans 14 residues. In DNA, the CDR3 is TGCGCCAGCAGCGGGGGACAGGGTAATTCACCCCTCCACTTT. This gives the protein CASSGGQGNSPLHF. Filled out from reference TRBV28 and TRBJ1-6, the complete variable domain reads DVKVTQSSRYLVKRTGEKVFLECVQDMDHENMFWYRQDPGLGLRLIYFSYDVKMKEKGDIPEGYSVSREKKERFSLILESASTNQTSMYLCASSGGQGNSPLHFGNGTRLTVT.

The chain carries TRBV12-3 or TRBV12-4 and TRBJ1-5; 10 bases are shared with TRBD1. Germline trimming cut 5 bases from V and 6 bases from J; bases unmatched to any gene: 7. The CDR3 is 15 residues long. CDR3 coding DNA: TGTGCCAGCAGTACCCGGACAGGGGGAGGTCAGCCCCAGCATTTT. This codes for CASSTRTGGGQPQHF.

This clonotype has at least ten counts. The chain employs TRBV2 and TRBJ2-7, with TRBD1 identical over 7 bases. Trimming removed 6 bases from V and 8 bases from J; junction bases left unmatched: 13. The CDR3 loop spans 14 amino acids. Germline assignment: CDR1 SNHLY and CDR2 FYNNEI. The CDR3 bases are TGTGCCAGCAGGGGTGGGACAGCGCCGTCTCAGCAGTACTTC. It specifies CASRGGTAPSQQYF.

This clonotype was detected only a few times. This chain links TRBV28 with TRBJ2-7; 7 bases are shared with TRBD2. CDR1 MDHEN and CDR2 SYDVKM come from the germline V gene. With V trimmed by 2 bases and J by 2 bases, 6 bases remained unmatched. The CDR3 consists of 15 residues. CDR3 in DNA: TGTGCCAGCAGTTTAAGCCTAGCGGAGGCCTACGAGCAGTACTTC. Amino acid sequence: CASSLSLAEAYEQYF. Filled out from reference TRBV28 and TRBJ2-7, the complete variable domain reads DVKVTQSSRYLVKRTGEKVFLECVQDMDHENMFWYRQDPGLGLRLIYFSYDVKMKEKGDIPEGYSVSREKKERFSLILESASTNQTSMYLCASSLSLAEAYEQYFGPGTRLTVT.

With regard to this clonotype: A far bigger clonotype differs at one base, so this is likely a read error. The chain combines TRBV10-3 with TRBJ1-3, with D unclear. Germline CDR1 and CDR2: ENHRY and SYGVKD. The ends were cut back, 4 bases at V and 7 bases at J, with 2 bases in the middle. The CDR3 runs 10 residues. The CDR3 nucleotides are TGTGCCATCAGTGGGAACACCATATATTTT. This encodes CAISGNTIYF.

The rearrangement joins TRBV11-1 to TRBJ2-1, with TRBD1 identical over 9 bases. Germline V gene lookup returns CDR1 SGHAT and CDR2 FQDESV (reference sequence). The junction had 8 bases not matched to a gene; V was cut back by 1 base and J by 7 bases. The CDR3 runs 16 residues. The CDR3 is CASSLESPGTGNEQFF. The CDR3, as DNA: TGTGCCAGCAGCTTAGAGAGCCCCGGGACAGGGAATGAGCAGTTCTTC.

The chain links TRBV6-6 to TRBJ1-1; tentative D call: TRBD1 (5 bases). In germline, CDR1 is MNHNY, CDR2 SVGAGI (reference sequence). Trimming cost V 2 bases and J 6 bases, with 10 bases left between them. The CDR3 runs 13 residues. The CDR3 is CASSYRGRAEAFF. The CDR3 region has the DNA TGTGCCAGCAGTTACAGGGGCAGGGCTGAAGCTTTCTTT.

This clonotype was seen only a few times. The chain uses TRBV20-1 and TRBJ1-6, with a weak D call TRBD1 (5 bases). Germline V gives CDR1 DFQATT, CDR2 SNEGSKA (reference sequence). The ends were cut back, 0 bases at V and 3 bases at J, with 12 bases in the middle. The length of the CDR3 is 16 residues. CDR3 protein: CSARDPRGGYNSPLHF. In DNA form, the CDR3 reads TGCAGTGCTAGAGATCCGCGGGGGGGCTATAATTCACCCCTCCACTTT.

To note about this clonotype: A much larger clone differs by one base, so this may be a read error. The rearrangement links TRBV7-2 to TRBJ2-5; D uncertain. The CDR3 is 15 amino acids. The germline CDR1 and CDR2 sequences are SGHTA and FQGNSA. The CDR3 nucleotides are TGTGCCTGCAGCTTAGGGCACCGCACCCAAGAGACCCAGTACTTC. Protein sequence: CACSLGHRTQETQYF.

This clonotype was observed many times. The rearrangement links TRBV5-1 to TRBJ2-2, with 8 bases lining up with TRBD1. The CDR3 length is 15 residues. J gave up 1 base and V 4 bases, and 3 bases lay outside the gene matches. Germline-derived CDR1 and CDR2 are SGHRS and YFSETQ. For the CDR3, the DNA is TGCGCCAGCAGCCGTGGACAGGGGAACACCGGGGAGCTGTTTTTT. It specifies CASSRGQGNTGELFF. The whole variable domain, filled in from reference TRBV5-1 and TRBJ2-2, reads KAGVTQTPRYLIKTRGQQVTLSCSPISGHRSVSWYQQTPGQGLQFLFEYFSETQRNKGNFPGRFSGRQFSNSRSEMNVSTLELGDSALYLCASSRGQGNTGELFFGEGSRLTVL.

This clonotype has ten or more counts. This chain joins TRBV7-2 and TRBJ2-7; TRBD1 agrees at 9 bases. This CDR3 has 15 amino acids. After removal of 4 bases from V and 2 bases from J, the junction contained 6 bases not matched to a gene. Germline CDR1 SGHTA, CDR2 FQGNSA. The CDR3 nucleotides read TGTGCCAGCAGCTCCAACAGGGGGCTCACCTACGAGCAGTACTTC. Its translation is CASSSNRGLTYEQYF.

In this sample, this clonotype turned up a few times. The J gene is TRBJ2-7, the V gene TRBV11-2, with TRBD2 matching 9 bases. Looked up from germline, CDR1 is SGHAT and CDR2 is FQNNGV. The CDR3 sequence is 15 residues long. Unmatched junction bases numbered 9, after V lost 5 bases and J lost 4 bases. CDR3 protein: CASSRGGGAFYEQYF. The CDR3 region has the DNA TGTGCCAGCAGCCGTGGCGGGGGGGCCTTTTACGAGCAGTACTTC.